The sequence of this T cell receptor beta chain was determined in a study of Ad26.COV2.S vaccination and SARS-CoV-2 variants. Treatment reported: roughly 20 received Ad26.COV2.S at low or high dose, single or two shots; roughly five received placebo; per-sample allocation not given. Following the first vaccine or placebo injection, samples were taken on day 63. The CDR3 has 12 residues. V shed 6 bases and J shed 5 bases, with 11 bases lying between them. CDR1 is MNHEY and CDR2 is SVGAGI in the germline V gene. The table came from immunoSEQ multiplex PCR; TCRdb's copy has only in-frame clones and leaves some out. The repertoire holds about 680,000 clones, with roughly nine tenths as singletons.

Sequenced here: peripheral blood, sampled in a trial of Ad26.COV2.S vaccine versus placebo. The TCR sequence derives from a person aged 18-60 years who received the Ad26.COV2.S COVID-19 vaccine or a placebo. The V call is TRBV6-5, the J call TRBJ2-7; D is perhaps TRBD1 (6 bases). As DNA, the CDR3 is TGTGCCAGCAGCAGAACAGGGAACGAGCAGTACTTC. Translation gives CASSRTGNEQYF.